This is a list of T cell receptor beta chains from one sample in a study of identical twins. One entry per CDR3 protein, called by TCRdb with MiXCR from the 5' RACE reads. The repertoire has around 1.7 million distinct CDR3 sequences, roughly a third of them found once; the top ten carry more than 0.25%. The sample consisted of cord blood. The receptors originated from a newborn girl in good health. Each CDR3 is given with its conserved first and last residue. D genes are given only for firm matches. Clone sizes are given selectively: once, few, many, or a class where the clone is expanded.

len: 19
j_gene: TRBJ2-4
d_gene: TRBD2
v_gene: TRBV28
abundance: many
CDR3aa: CASSFPTQGAGVAKNIQYF
CDR3nt: TGTGCCAGCAGTTTCCCCACTCAAGGCGCGGGAGTTGCCAAAAACATTCAGTACTTC

len: 18
j_gene: TRBJ2-1
d_gene: -
v_gene: TRBV27
abundance: -
CDR3aa: CASSLRRGHLKPYNEQFF
CDR3nt: TGTGCCAGCAGTTTGAGGAGGGGCCACTTAAAACCCTACAATGAGCAGTTCTTC

len: 14
j_gene: TRBJ2-1
d_gene: -
v_gene: TRBV7-9
abundance: -
CDR3aa: CASSHIQGYNEQFF
CDR3nt: TGTGCCAGCAGCCACATCCAGGGTTACAATGAGCAGTTCTTC

len: 13
j_gene: TRBJ1-1
d_gene: -
v_gene: TRBV12-3/TRBV12-4
abundance: few
CDR3aa: CASSYSGGPEAFF
CDR3nt: TGTGCCAGCAGTTATTCCGGGGGCCCTGAAGCTTTCTTT

len: 16
j_gene: TRBJ1-1
d_gene: -
v_gene: TRBV6-5
abundance: -
CDR3aa: CASSYLGKAVSTEAFF
CDR3nt: TGTGCCAGCAGTTACTTGGGGAAGGCGGTAAGCACTGAAGCTTTCTTT

len: 18
j_gene: TRBJ2-7
d_gene: TRBD2
v_gene: TRBV10-2
abundance: -
CDR3aa: CASSESGLAGARSYEQYF
CDR3nt: TGCGCCAGCAGTGAGTCGGGGCTAGCGGGGGCCCGCTCCTACGAGCAGTACTTC

len: 15
j_gene: TRBJ2-2
d_gene: -
v_gene: TRBV25-1
abundance: -
CDR3aa: CAGSEGTSVIGELFF
CDR3nt: TGTGCCGGCAGTGAAGGGACTTCTGTCATCGGGGAGCTGTTTTTT

len: 12
j_gene: TRBJ1-1
d_gene: -
v_gene: TRBV7-9
abundance: few
CDR3aa: CAHEGTNTEAFF
CDR3nt: TGTGCCCACGAAGGGACGAACACTGAAGCTTTCTTT

len: 13
j_gene: TRBJ1-4
d_gene: -
v_gene: TRBV20-1
abundance: -
CDR3aa: CSGGPRGNEKLFF
CDR3nt: TGCAGTGGGGGGCCCAGGGGAAATGAAAAACTGTTTTTT

len: 15
j_gene: TRBJ2-2
d_gene: -
v_gene: TRBV27
abundance: once
CDR3aa: CASSSFRDYTGELFF
CDR3nt: TGTGCCAGCAGTTCCTTCCGGGATTACACCGGGGAGCTGTTTTTT

len: 16
j_gene: TRBJ2-5
d_gene: TRBD2
v_gene: TRBV7-2
abundance: -
CDR3aa: CASSLPGLIRGAEQYF
CDR3nt: TGTGCCAGCAGCCTACCGGGACTAATTAGGGGAGCAGAGCAGTACTTC

len: 13
j_gene: TRBJ1-1
d_gene: -
v_gene: TRBV7-6
abundance: few
CDR3aa: CASSLGVATEAFF
CDR3nt: TGTGCCAGCAGCTTAGGGGTGGCCACTGAAGCTTTCTTT

len: 13
j_gene: TRBJ1-3
d_gene: -
v_gene: TRBV27
abundance: -
CDR3aa: CASRGHSGNTIYF
CDR3nt: TGTGCCAGCAGAGGACACTCTGGAAACACCATATATTTT

len: 16
j_gene: TRBJ2-4
d_gene: -
v_gene: TRBV9
abundance: -
CDR3aa: CASSPRSRSAKNIQYF
CDR3nt: TGTGCCAGCAGCCCCCGTTCCCGGTCAGCCAAAAACATTCAGTACTTC

len: 16
j_gene: TRBJ2-1
d_gene: -
v_gene: TRBV10-3
abundance: once
CDR3aa: CAISEPGWYSYNEQFF
CDR3nt: TGTGCCATCAGTGAGCCGGGCTGGTACTCCTACAATGAGCAGTTCTTC

len: 15
j_gene: TRBJ2-7
d_gene: TRBD2
v_gene: TRBV6-2/TRBV6-3
abundance: -
CDR3aa: CASSHGLEGTYEQYF
CDR3nt: TGTGCCAGCAGCCACGGACTAGAGGGGACCTACGAGCAGTACTTC

len: 13
j_gene: TRBJ1-2
d_gene: TRBD1
v_gene: TRBV7-9
abundance: many
CDR3aa: CASSRQGDDGYTF
CDR3nt: TGTGCCAGCAGCCGACAGGGGGACGATGGCTACACCTTC

len: 15
j_gene: TRBJ2-5
d_gene: TRBD1
v_gene: TRBV5-1
abundance: -
CDR3aa: CASSLVTGEWETQYF
CDR3nt: TGCGCCAGCAGCTTGGTCACAGGGGAATGGGAGACCCAGTACTTC

len: 16
j_gene: TRBJ1-2
d_gene: TRBD1
v_gene: TRBV5-6
abundance: -
CDR3aa: CASSSYKGQANYGYTF
CDR3nt: TGTGCCAGCAGCTCCTACAAGGGACAGGCCAACTATGGCTACACCTTC

len: 12
j_gene: TRBJ2-1
d_gene: -
v_gene: TRBV10-2
abundance: -
CDR3aa: CASSERQAEQFF
CDR3nt: TGCGCCAGCAGTGAGCGACAGGCGGAGCAGTTCTTC

len: 12
j_gene: TRBJ1-1
d_gene: -
v_gene: TRBV20-1
abundance: -
CDR3aa: CSARTAKTEAFF
CDR3nt: TGCAGTGCTCGGACTGCCAAAACTGAAGCTTTCTTT

len: 13
j_gene: TRBJ2-7
d_gene: -
v_gene: TRBV12-3/TRBV12-4
abundance: -
CDR3aa: CASRGNAYNEQYF
CDR3nt: TGTGCCAGCAGGGGGAATGCCTACAATGAGCAGTACTTC

len: 16
j_gene: TRBJ1-6
d_gene: TRBD1
v_gene: TRBV27
abundance: few
CDR3aa: CASSLQNRGGNSPLHF
CDR3nt: TGTGCCAGCAGTTTACAGAACAGGGGGGGGAATTCACCCCTCCACTTT

len: 12
j_gene: TRBJ2-5
d_gene: -
v_gene: TRBV29-1
abundance: many
CDR3aa: CSGGLLQETQYF
CDR3nt: TGCAGCGGGGGACTGCTCCAAGAGACCCAGTACTTC

len: 17
j_gene: TRBJ2-3
d_gene: TRBD2
v_gene: TRBV20-1
abundance: few
CDR3aa: CSARGSSGAPSTDTQYF
CDR3nt: TGCAGTGCTAGAGGCTCTAGCGGGGCGCCGAGCACAGATACGCAGTATTTT

len: 13
j_gene: TRBJ1-1
d_gene: -
v_gene: TRBV2
abundance: -
CDR3aa: CASTLQGKTEAFF
CDR3nt: TGTGCCAGCACCCTGCAGGGGAAAACTGAAGCTTTCTTT

len: 14
j_gene: TRBJ1-2
d_gene: -
v_gene: TRBV19
abundance: -
CDR3aa: CASTAGAFNYGYTF
CDR3nt: TGTGCCAGTACCGCGGGGGCTTTTAACTATGGCTACACCTTC

len: 17
j_gene: TRBJ2-1
d_gene: TRBD2
v_gene: TRBV15
abundance: few
CDR3aa: CATSFRLAGDGYNEQFF
CDR3nt: TGTGCCACCAGCTTTAGACTAGCGGGGGATGGGTACAATGAGCAGTTCTTC

len: 20
j_gene: TRBJ2-1
d_gene: TRBD2
v_gene: TRBV6-2/TRBV6-3
abundance: -
CDR3aa: CASSYDGERELRTTGNEQFF
CDR3nt: TGTGCCAGCAGTTACGATGGGGAGCGGGAGCTCAGGACTACGGGCAATGAGCAGTTCTTC

len: 13
j_gene: TRBJ1-6
d_gene: -
v_gene: TRBV27
abundance: once
CDR3aa: CASSLGAAGPPHF
CDR3nt: TGTGCCAGCAGCCTGGGTGCTGCGGGGCCCCCCCACTTT

len: 15
j_gene: TRBJ2-3
d_gene: -
v_gene: TRBV12-3/TRBV12-4
abundance: once
CDR3aa: CASRSGGRGTDTQYF
CDR3nt: TGTGCCAGCAGGTCCGGGGGAAGGGGCACAGATACGCAGTATTTT

len: 16
j_gene: TRBJ2-1
d_gene: TRBD2
v_gene: TRBV20-1
abundance: few
CDR3aa: CSAGLAGVSSNNEQFF
CDR3nt: TGCAGTGCCGGACTAGCGGGAGTCTCATCTAACAATGAGCAGTTCTTC

len: 16
j_gene: TRBJ2-2
d_gene: -
v_gene: TRBV7-2
abundance: -
CDR3aa: CASSLSVVLVAGELFF
CDR3nt: TGTGCCAGCAGCTTAAGCGTAGTCCTGGTTGCCGGGGAGCTGTTTTTT

len: 15
j_gene: TRBJ1-6
d_gene: -
v_gene: TRBV6-5
abundance: -
CDR3aa: CASSYFPGANSPLHF
CDR3nt: TGTGCCAGCAGTTATTTTCCGGGGGCGAATTCACCCCTCCACTTT

len: 15
j_gene: TRBJ2-3
d_gene: TRBD2
v_gene: TRBV11-2
abundance: -
CDR3aa: CASSLSSGVGDTQYF
CDR3nt: TGTGCCAGCAGCTTATCTAGCGGGGTGGGAGATACGCAGTATTTT

len: 16
j_gene: TRBJ1-2
d_gene: -
v_gene: TRBV4-2
abundance: few
CDR3aa: CASSQDAPGDRYGYTF
CDR3nt: TGTGCCAGCAGCCAAGATGCCCCAGGGGACCGCTATGGCTACACCTTC